This T cell receptor (beta chain) was documented in a study of control samples from healthy donors and cancer patients. Measured with immunoSEQ multiplex PCR; TCRdb has only the in-frame clones, and not every one. The sample shows some 80,000 clones, around 90% of them seen only once. CDR1 and CDR2 (germline): LNHNV, YYDKDF (reference sequence). The ends lost 5 bases at V and 8 bases at J; junction bases unmatched: 9. There are 14 residues in the CDR3. The rearrangement uses TRBV15 and TRBJ2-1; TRBD2 aligns across 7 bases. The clonotype comes from a woman in her fifties or sixties with head and neck cancer. Material: PBMCs. CDR3 DNA: TGTGCCACCAGCCTCGGACTAGTTTCGGATGAGCAGTTCTTC. Its protein product is CATSLGLVSDEQFF.